One and the same sample provided the 31 T cell receptor beta chains below, sequenced in a study of T cell clonality in common variable immunodeficiency. Here immunoSEQ multiplex PCR was the method, and the copy in TCRdb shows in-frame clones only, minus some. The specimen has tens of thousands of clones, none found just once. The sequencing input was peripheral blood mononuclear cells. The receptors here all came from a person aged 18 to 70 in good health.

The table lists this clone with many counts. Coverage ceases 3 residues before the CDR3 finishes, and the germline J gene fills in the end. The chain links TRBV20-1 to TRBJ2-7, with 8 bases aligning to TRBD1. Germline V gene lookup returns CDR1 DFQATT and CDR2 SNEGSKA (reference sequence). There are 15 residues in the CDR3. Trimming cost V 3 bases and J 0 bases; bases outside gene matches: 7. The CDR3 sequence: CSASGQGGSSYEQYF. CDR3 bases read: TGCAGTGCTAGCGGACAGGGTGGGAGCTCCTACGAG.

At least ten counts were recorded for this clone. The read falls 3 residues short of the CDR3 end, and the missing part is taken from the germline J gene. This chain joins TRBV30 and TRBJ2-1; 8 positions agree with TRBD2. This CDR3 is built from 14 residues. The germline gives CDR1 GTSNPN, CDR2 SVGIG (reference sequence). The ends lost 2 bases at V and 6 bases at J; junction bases unmatched: 6. The part of the CDR3 DNA that was read is TGTGCCTGGAGTTTGGGACTAGGGTTCAATGAG. Protein product: CAWSLGLGFNE. The whole CDR3 reads CAWSLGLGFNEQFF.

This clone was recorded many times. Coverage ceases 3 residues before the CDR3 finishes, and the germline J gene fills in the end. The chain employs TRBV7-4 and TRBJ2-2, with unresolved D. This CDR3 contains 16 residues. Germline V gene sequence: CDR1 SGHVT, CDR2 SQSDAQ. Partial CDR3 DNA: TGTGCCAGCAGCTGCGTCCCTCTGCACCTGTCCGAAAAG. Amino acids: CASSCVPLHLSEK. The complete CDR3 sequence is CASSCVPLHLSEKLFF.

There are many counts of this clone. The CDR3 end falls 3 residues outside the read, so it is completed with the germline J gene. This rearrangement joins TRBV10-3 to TRBJ2-1; 8 positions agree with TRBD2. This CDR3 is 14 amino acids long. Trimming took 6 bases from V and 5 from J; bases not matched to a gene: 6. Germline-derived CDR1 and CDR2 are ENHRY and SYGVKD. CDR3 protein: CAIRRTSGNNEQFF. The part of the CDR3 DNA that was read is TGTGCCATCAGACGAACTAGCGGCAACAATGAG.

This clone was detected many times. The CDR3 goes on 3 residues after the read ends, and that part is filled in from the germline J gene. The chain carries TRBV2 and TRBJ2-3, with D perhaps TRBD2 (6 bases). Germline V lookup: CDR1 SNHLY, CDR2 FYNNEI. V lost 5 bases to trimming and J lost 2 bases, with 17 bases between them. There are 16 residues in the CDR3. The CDR3 loop is CASSPTTRPFTDTQYF. The covered CDR3 bases are TGTGCCAGCAGTCCTACGACTAGGCCCTTCACAGATACG.

In its sample, this clone was seen many times. Read coverage stops 3 residues before the CDR3 terminus; the germline J gene supplies the remainder. The chain uses TRBV5-1 and TRBJ2-2; D may be TRBD2 (6 bases). The V end was cut by 4 bases, the J end by 2 bases, with 15 bases between. The CDR3 runs 16 residues. Germline V CDR1 and CDR2: SGHRS, YFSETQ. The DNA read from the CDR3 is TGCGCCAGCAGCCCAAGCCTGGGGGGTAACACCGGGGAG. Its protein product is CASSPSLGGNTGE. The entire CDR3 protein reads CASSPSLGGNTGELFF. The full variable domain, rest sourced from reference TRBV5-1 and TRBJ2-2, is KAGVTQTPRYLIKTRGQQVTLSCSPISGHRSVSWYQQTPGQGLQFLFEYFSETQRNKGNFPGRFSGRQFSNSRSEMNVSTLELGDSALYLCASSPSLGGNTGELFFGEGSRLTVL.

This clone was picked up many times. The read ends 3 residues shy of where the CDR3 ends; the end is completed using the germline J gene. The chain joins TRBV23-1 to TRBJ2-3, with 12 bases lining up with TRBD1. TRBV23-1 is an ORF, and what it does is uncertain. The CDR3 is 20 amino acids. Losses at the gene ends were 1 base for V and 4 bases for J; bases not matched to a gene: 15. Partial CDR3 DNA: TGCGCCAGCAGTCAATGCGGGACAGGGGGCTCGGGGTCCCAGGCAGATACG. Encoded protein: CASSQCGTGGSGSQADT. The complete CDR3 protein is CASSQCGTGGSGSQADTQYF.

This clone was seen many times. The read is 3 residues too short to cover the CDR3 end, so that end is filled in from the germline J gene. The chain couples TRBV10-3 to TRBJ2-7, with TRBD1 matching over 9 bases. This CDR3 spans 14 amino acids. CDR1 and CDR2 (germline): ENHRY, SYGVKD. The trim removed 8 bases at V and 4 bases at J, leaving 9 bases unmatched. The CDR3 spells CAIGETGGNYEQYF. The sequenced part of the CDR3 DNA is TGTGCCATCGGCGAGACAGGGGGTAATTACGAG.

In this sample, this clone turned up a few times. The junction departs from the called germline gene at one end, perhaps through a read error. The DNA read from the CDR3 is TGTGCCAGCAGCTTGGGCGGGGGGGGCACAGAGACG. It yields the protein CASSLGGGGTET. The whole CDR3 region reads CASSLGGGGTETQYF. The V gene is TRBV7-2, the J gene TRBJ2-3; 9 nucleotides line up with TRBD2. The read ends 3 residues early relative to the CDR3; the germline J gene fills the gap. CDR1 and CDR2 from the germline V gene are SGHTA and FQGNSA. The CDR3 runs 15 residues.

This clone was seen repeatedly, ten times or more. The read comes to an end 3 residues before the CDR3 does, leaving the germline J gene to fill in the end. The chain employs TRBV18 and TRBJ2-5, with D unclear. The CDR3 totals 13 residues. The V gene lost 0 bases and the J gene lost 0 bases, with 2 bases spanning the gap. Germline CDR1 and CDR2: KGHSH and LQKENI. CDR3 DNA, as far as it was read: TGTGCCAGCTCACCACCTAACCAAGAGACC. It encodes CASSPPNQET. The entire CDR3 protein reads CASSPPNQETQYF.

Turning to this clone: The read is 3 residues too short to cover the CDR3 end, so that end is filled in from the germline J gene. The rearrangement joins TRBV5-4 to TRBJ2-7; 9 nucleotides line up with TRBD1. There are 14 residues in the CDR3. CDR1 is SGHNT and CDR2 is YYREEE in the germline V gene (reference sequence). V was clipped by 3 bases and J by 5 bases; unmatched bases: 6. CDR3 sequence reads: CASSSPGQGDEQYF. The CDR3 bases that were read are TGTGCCAGCAGCTCCCCGGGACAGGGAGACGAG.

The sample holds a few counts of this clone. The read halts 3 residues ahead of the CDR3 end, with the missing end drawn from the germline J gene. The chain couples TRBV6-8 to TRBJ1-5; 7 bases line up with TRBD1. The CDR3 runs 17 residues. Germline V gene lookup returns CDR1 MNHGY and CDR2 SAAAGT. Here the CDR3 reads CAAGKSLQDRSNQPQHF. The CDR3 bases that were read are TGTGCAGCCGGGAAGTCACTCCAGGACAGGAGCAATCAGCCC.

A word on this clone: The read is 3 residues too short to cover the CDR3 end, so that end is filled in from the germline J gene. The V call is TRBV5-1, the J call TRBJ2-3; 8 nucleotides agree with TRBD1. Germline CDR1 is SGHRS and CDR2 is YFSETQ. The CDR3 is 14 amino acids. The sequenced CDR3 bases are TGCGCCAGCAGTCCAGGACAGGGTGAAGAGACG. Protein sequence: CASSPGQGEET. The whole CDR3 is CASSPGQGEETQYF.

This clone occurred many times. The read stops 3 residues short of the end of the CDR3; the missing end is completed from the germline J gene. V and J are TRBV10-3 and TRBJ2-7; no firm D call. CDR3 length: 15 amino acids. Trimming removed 3 bases at V and 5 bases at J, with 17 bases between. Germline loops: CDR1 ENHRY, CDR2 SYGVKD. The chain's CDR3 is CAISDTPPGINEQYF. CDR3 DNA (partial): TGTGCCATCAGTGACACCCCTCCAGGAATAAACGAG.

This clone appeared many times. The read falls 3 residues short of the CDR3 end, and the missing part is taken from the germline J gene. The chain combines TRBV20-1 with TRBJ1-2, with a possible D match to TRBD1 (5 bases). Looked up from germline, CDR1 is DFQATT and CDR2 is SNEGSKA (reference sequence). Trimming removed 6 bases from V and 0 bases from J, with 17 bases in between. CDR3 length: 15 amino acids. The CDR3 is CSAFGGDRSNYGYTF. CDR3 DNA, as far as it was read: TGCAGTGCATTCGGAGGCGACAGATCTAACTATGGC.

CDR3 in amino acids: CASSSGSSLWDNEQFF. The DNA read from the CDR3 is TGCGCCAGCAGCTCCGGGTCGTCCCTCTGGGACAATGAG. The chain is built from TRBV5-1 and TRBJ2-1; D gene unclear. The DNA ends 3 residues before the CDR3 does, and the rest of the CDR3 is filled in from the germline J gene. V lost 3 bases and J lost 5, with 18 bases in between. The CDR3 consists of 16 residues. Germline V CDR1 and CDR2: SGHRS, YFSETQ.

This clone was seen ten or more times. Read coverage stops 3 residues before the CDR3 terminus; the germline J gene supplies the remainder. The V and J genes are TRBV12-5 and TRBJ2-7, with 8 positions matching TRBD1. Losses at the gene ends were 3 bases for V and 3 bases for J; bases not matched to a gene: 4. There are 14 residues in the CDR3. The germline CDR1 and CDR2 sequences are LGHNT and FRNRAP. The CDR3: CASGFVDRGYEQYF. The sequenced CDR3 bases are TGTGCTAGTGGTTTCGTAGACAGGGGCTACGAG. The full variable domain, with the rest looked up from reference TRBV12-5 and TRBJ2-7, is DARVTQTPRHKVTEMGQEVTMRCQPILGHNTVFWYRQTMMQGLELLAYFRNRAPLDDSGMPKDRFSAEMPDATLATLKIQPSEPRDSAVYFCASGFVDRGYEQYFGPGTRLTVT.

This clone has a count of ten or more. The read halts 3 residues ahead of the CDR3 end, with the missing end drawn from the germline J gene. The chain employs TRBV6-2 or TRBV6-3 and TRBJ1-5; D uncertain. From germline, CDR1 is MNHEY and CDR2 SVGEGT. The CDR3 is 14 amino acids. V was clipped by 9 bases and J by 3 bases, with 15 bases between them. The CDR3 here is CASTRGLDNQPQHF. The CDR3 bases that were read are TGTGCCAGTACGCGAGGGCTGGACAATCAGCCC.

The sample holds many counts of this clone. Read sequence stops 3 residues before the CDR3 end, and the germline J gene provides the missing end. The chain uses TRBV5-1 and TRBJ1-2; D possibly corresponds to TRBD1 (6 bases). The V gene lost 3 bases and the J gene lost 2 bases, with 14 bases spanning the gap. The V gene's germline CDR1 is SGHRS and CDR2 YFSETQ. CDR3 length equals 15 residues. The DNA read from the CDR3 is TGCGCCAGCAGCTCTACTTACGGACAGAACTATGGC. Amino acids: CASSSTYGQNYG. The whole CDR3 region reads CASSSTYGQNYGYTF.

This clone was observed a handful of times. The read ends 3 residues before the CDR3 terminus; that terminus is restored from the germline J gene. The V gene is TRBV7-6, the J gene TRBJ2-2; D gene unclear. Trimming pared 2 bases from V and 7 bases from J, leaving 11 bases between. Germline-derived CDR1 and CDR2 are SGHVS and FNYEAQ. The CDR3 length is 14 residues. The covered CDR3 bases are TGTGCCAGCAGCTTACCCCCCCCAGGCGGGGAG. Residues: CASSLPPPGGE. The whole CDR3 region reads CASSLPPPGGELFF.

This clone was counted a few times. The read is 3 residues too short to cover the CDR3 end, so that end is filled in from the germline J gene. The chain recombines TRBV30 with TRBJ2-5; TRBD2 agrees at 16 bases. The J segment lost 6 bases and the V segment lost 3 bases, leaving 10 bases of the junction unmatched. CDR1 is GTSNPN, CDR2 SVGIG, per germline (reference sequence). CDR3 length: 17 residues. This CDR3 is CAWSRGTSGGARKTQYF. CDR3 DNA (partial): TGTGCCTGGAGCCGCGGGACTAGCGGGGGGGCCCGGAAGACC.

This clone has ten or more counts. The DNA ends 3 residues before the CDR3 does, and the rest of the CDR3 is filled in from the germline J gene. The J gene is TRBJ2-3, the V gene TRBV13; 12 bases match TRBD2. J gave up 2 bases and V 0 bases, and 6 bases lay outside the gene matches. CDR1 and CDR2 (germline): PRHDT, FYEKMQ (reference sequence). This CDR3 is 18 amino acids long. Incomplete CDR3 DNA: TGTGCCAGCAGCTTAGGGGCTAGCGGGGGGGTTTACACAGATACG. Translation: CASSLGASGGVYTDT. The complete CDR3 protein is CASSLGASGGVYTDTQYF.

This clone was recorded many times. CDR3 bases read: TGCAGTGCTAGAGACGGGGTGAACACTGAA. This gives the protein CSARDGVNTE. Given in full, the CDR3 is CSARDGVNTEAFF. V gene TRBV20-1 combines with J gene TRBJ1-1, with no clear D. The CDR3 goes on 3 residues after the read ends, and that part is filled in from the germline J gene. Trimming left V 0 bases short and J 0 bases short, with 5 bases between. CDR1 is DFQATT, CDR2 SNEGSKA, per germline (reference sequence). The CDR3 runs to 13 residues.

The sample holds many counts of this clone. The sequence runs out 3 residues before the end of the CDR3; the remainder is reconstructed from the germline J gene. The gene calls are TRBV15 and TRBJ2-3; D uncertain. The length of the CDR3 is 15 residues. V lost 1 base and J lost 5, with 13 bases in between. Germline V lookup: CDR1 LNHNV, CDR2 YYDKDF (reference sequence). Partial CDR3 DNA: TGTGCCACCAGCAGAGCTAGTTATCGTGGAGATACG. Residues: CATSRASYRGDT. The whole CDR3 protein reads CATSRASYRGDTQYF.

This clone was observed at least ten times. With the read ending 3 residues before the CDR3 end, the germline J gene is used to fill in that end. The chain has TRBV9 and TRBJ2-5; D gene ambiguous. Per germline, CDR1 SGDLS and CDR2 YYNGEE. The CDR3 has 14 residues. The germline V and J ends were trimmed by 4 bases and 2 bases, with 12 bases remaining between them. CDR3 DNA, as far as it was read: TGTGCCAGCAGCCCACCGACTCGGCAAGAGACC. This gives the protein CASSPPTRQET. The CDR3 reads in full as CASSPPTRQETQYF.

This clone was seen ten or more times. The CDR3 extends 3 residues past the end of the read, so its final part is completed from the germline J gene. The V and J genes are TRBV6-4 and TRBJ2-6, with D possibly matching TRBD1 (6 bases). This CDR3 spans 17 amino acids. Deletions cut 2 bases from V and 0 bases from J, with 11 bases between. Germline V CDR1 and CDR2: MRHNA, SNTAGT. This chain's CDR3 is CASSDRTDFSGANVLTF. Incomplete CDR3 DNA: TGTGCCAGCAGTGACAGGACAGACTTCTCTGGGGCCAACGTC.

This clone was found many times. The CDR3 end lies 3 residues beyond the end of the read and is filled in from the germline J gene. The V call is TRBV10-3, the J call TRBJ1-4; 8 nucleotides match TRBD1. The CDR3 is 18 residues long. The germline CDR1 and CDR2 sequences are ENHRY and SYGVKD. With V trimmed by 2 bases and J by 4 bases, 12 bases remained unmatched. This chain's CDR3 is CAISEERLRTGYNEKLFF. The covered CDR3 bases are TGTGCCATCAGTGAGGAAAGACTGCGGACAGGGTATAATGAAAAA.

There are many counts of this clone. The read comes to an end 3 residues before the CDR3 does, leaving the germline J gene to fill in the end. The rearrangement uses TRBV29-1 and TRBJ2-4; no clear D gene. Germline-derived CDR1 and CDR2 are SQVTM and ANQGSEA. The CDR3 sequence is 12 residues long. The CDR3 here is CSVVSANYGQYF. CDR3 bases read: TGCAGCGTTGTCTCAGCTAACTATGGT.

In this sample, this clone turned up a few times. Read coverage stops 3 residues before the CDR3 terminus; the germline J gene supplies the remainder. V gene TRBV7-9 combines with J gene TRBJ2-3, with D tentatively TRBD2 (6 bases). CDR1 is SEHNR and CDR2 is FQNEAQ in the germline V gene (reference sequence). The CDR3 runs to 13 residues. CDR3 DNA, as far as it was read: TGTGCCAGCAGCTTAGGCGGGGAAGAGACG. It yields the protein CASSLGGEET. The complete CDR3 sequence is CASSLGGEETQYF.

This clone was seen repeatedly, ten times or more. The DNA read from the CDR3 is TGTGCCAGTAGTATCGCAGGGGGCTCCTACACAGATACG. Its translation is CASSIAGGSYTDT. The full CDR3 protein reads CASSIAGGSYTDTQYF. V is TRBV19 and J is TRBJ2-3; 8 nucleotides match TRBD1. The sequenced fragment ends 3 residues before the CDR3 boundary, so the rest is inferred from the germline J gene. V lost 3 bases and J lost 2; bases outside the gene matches: 7. The germline V gene has CDR1 LNHDA and CDR2 SQIVND (reference sequence). CDR3 length: 16 residues.

This clone has ten or more counts. The read ends 3 residues early relative to the CDR3; the germline J gene fills the gap. This sequence joins TRBV19 and TRBJ2-3, with TRBD1 matching over 11 bases. V lost 5 bases, J lost 5 bases, and 6 bases stayed unmatched. Germline CDR1 reads LNHDA; CDR2 reads SQIVND (reference sequence). This CDR3 has 15 amino acids. The sequenced part of the CDR3 DNA is TGTGCCAGTAGTGGAAGGACAGGGGGCAGAGATACG. It translates to CASSGRTGGRDT. The whole CDR3 protein is CASSGRTGGRDTQYF.